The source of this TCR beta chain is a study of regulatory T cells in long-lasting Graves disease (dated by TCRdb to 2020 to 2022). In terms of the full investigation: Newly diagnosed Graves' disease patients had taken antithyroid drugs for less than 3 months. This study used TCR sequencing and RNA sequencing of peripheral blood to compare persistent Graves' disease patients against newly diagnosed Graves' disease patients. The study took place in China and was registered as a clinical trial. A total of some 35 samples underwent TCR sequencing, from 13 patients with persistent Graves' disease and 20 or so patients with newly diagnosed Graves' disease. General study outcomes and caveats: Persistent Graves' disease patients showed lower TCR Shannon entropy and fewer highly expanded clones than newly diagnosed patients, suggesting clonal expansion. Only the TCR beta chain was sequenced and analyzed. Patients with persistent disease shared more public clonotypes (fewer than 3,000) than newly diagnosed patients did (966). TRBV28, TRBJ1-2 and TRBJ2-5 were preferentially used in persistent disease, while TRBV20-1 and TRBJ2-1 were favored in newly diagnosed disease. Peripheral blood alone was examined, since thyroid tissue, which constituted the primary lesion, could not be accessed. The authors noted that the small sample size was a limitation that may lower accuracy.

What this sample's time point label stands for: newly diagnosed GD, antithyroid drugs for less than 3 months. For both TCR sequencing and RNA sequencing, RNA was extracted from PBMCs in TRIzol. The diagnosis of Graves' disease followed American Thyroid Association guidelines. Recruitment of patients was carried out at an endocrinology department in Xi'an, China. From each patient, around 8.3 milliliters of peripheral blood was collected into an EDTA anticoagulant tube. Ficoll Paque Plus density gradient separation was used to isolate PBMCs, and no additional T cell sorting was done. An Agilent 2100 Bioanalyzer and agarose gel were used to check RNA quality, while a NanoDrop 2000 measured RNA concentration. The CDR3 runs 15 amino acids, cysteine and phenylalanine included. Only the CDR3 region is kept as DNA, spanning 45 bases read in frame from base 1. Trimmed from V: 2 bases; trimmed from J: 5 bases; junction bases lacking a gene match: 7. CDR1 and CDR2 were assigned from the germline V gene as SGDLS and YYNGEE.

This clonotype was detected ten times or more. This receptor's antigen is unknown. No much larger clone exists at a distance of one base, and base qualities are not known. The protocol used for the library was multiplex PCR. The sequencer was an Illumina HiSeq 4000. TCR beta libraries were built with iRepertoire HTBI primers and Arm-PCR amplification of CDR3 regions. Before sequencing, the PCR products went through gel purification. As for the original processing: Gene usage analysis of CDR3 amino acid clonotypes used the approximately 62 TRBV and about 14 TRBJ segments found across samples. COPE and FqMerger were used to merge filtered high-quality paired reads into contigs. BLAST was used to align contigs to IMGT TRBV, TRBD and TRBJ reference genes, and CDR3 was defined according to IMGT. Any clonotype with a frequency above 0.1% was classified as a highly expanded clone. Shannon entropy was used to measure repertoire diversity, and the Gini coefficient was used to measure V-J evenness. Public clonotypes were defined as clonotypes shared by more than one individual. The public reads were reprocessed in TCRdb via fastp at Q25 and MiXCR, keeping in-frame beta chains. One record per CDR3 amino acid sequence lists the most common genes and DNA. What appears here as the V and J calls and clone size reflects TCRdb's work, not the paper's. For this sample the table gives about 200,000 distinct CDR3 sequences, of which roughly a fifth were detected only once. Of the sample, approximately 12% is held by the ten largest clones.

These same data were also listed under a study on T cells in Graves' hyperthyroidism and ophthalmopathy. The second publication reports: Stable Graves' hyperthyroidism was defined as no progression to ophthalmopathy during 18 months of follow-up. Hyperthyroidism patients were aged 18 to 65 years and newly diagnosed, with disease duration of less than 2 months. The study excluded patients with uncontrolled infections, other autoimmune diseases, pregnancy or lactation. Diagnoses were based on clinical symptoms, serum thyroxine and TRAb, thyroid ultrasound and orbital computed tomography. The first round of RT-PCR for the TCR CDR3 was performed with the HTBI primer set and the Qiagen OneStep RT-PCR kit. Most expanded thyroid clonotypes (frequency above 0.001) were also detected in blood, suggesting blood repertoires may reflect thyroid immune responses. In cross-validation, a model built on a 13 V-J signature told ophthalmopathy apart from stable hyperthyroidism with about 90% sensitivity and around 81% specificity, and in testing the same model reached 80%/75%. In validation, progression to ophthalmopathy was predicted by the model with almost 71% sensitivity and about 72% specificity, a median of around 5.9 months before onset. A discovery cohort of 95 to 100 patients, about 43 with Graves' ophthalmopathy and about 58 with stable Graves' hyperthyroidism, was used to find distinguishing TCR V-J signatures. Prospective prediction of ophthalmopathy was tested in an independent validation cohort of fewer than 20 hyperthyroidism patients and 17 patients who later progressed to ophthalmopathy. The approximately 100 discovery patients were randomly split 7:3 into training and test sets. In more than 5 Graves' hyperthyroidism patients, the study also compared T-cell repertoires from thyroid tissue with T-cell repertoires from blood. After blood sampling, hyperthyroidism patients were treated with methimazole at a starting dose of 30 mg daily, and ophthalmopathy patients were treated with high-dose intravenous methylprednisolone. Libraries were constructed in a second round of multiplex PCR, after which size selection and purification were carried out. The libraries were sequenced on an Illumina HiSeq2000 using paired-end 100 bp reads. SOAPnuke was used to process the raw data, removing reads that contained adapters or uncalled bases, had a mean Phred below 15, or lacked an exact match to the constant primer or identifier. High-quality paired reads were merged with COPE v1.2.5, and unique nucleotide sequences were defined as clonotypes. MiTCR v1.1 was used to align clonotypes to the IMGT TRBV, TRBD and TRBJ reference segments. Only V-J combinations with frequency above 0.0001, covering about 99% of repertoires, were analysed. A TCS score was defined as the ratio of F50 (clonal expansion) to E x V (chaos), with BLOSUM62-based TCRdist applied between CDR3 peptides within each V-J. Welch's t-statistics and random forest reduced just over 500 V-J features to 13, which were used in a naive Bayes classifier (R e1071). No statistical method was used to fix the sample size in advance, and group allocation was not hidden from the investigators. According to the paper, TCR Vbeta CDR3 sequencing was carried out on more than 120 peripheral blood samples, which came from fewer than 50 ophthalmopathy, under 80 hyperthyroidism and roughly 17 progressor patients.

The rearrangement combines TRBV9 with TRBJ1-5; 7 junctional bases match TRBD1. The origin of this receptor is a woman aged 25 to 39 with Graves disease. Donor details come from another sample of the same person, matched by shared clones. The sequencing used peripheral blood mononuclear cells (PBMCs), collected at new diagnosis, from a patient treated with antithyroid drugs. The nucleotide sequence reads TGTGCCAGCAGCGTGGGAGGGGGCGAGGATCAGCCCCAGCATTTT. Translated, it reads CASSVGGGEDQPQHF.